Below are 7 T cell receptor beta chains sequenced from a single sample in a study of T cells in women clearing cervical HPV infection. This table comes from immunoSEQ multiplex PCR, and its TCRdb copy is limited to in-frame clones, with some not included. The sample's table shows tens of thousands of clones. The specimen sequenced was blood buffy coat. The source is a woman between 18 and 75 years old with a cervical HPV16 infection that either progressed to CIN3+ or cleared (not recorded which).

Comments on this clone: The CDR3 end lies 3 residues beyond the end of the read and is filled in from the germline J gene. J is TRBJ2-7 and V is TRBV10-2, with 12 bases that match TRBD2. Losses at the gene ends were 8 bases for V and 3 bases for J; bases not matched to a gene: 11. In germline, CDR1 is WSHSY, CDR2 SAAADI. This CDR3 spans 16 amino acids. The CDR3 reads CASSSGGAFSGYEQYF. The CDR3 DNA, read in part, is TGCGCCAGCTCTAGCGGGGGGGCCTTTAGCGGCTACGAG.

In the case of this clone: The missing CDR3 end, 3 residues past where the read stops, is filled in from the germline J gene. This chain uses TRBV4-1 with TRBJ1-6; weak D call: TRBD1 (6 bases). The V end lost 1 base, the J end lost 1 base, and 11 bases lay between the germline ends. CDR3 size: 17 residues. CDR1 and CDR2 from the germline V gene are MGHRA and YSYEKL. CDR3 region: CASSQGQAGSYNSPLHF. The CDR3 DNA, read in part, is TGCGCCAGCAGCCAAGGACAGGCAGGTTCCTATAATTCACCC.

Concerning this clone itself: The read halts 3 residues ahead of the CDR3 end, with the missing end drawn from the germline J gene. The chain joins TRBV19 to TRBJ1-1; D possibly corresponds to TRBD1 (5 bases). CDR1 LNHDA and CDR2 SQIVND come from the germline V gene (reference sequence). The CDR3 has 14 residues. The V end was cut by 5 bases, the J end by 0 bases, with 10 bases between. CDR3 region: CASSWGVMNTEAFF. The DNA read from the CDR3 is TGTGCCAGTAGTTGGGGCGTCATGAACACTGAA.

Incomplete CDR3 DNA: TGTGCCAGCAGCTTACGGGGACAGCCT. Residues: CASSLRGQP. The entire CDR3 is CASSLRGQPQYF. The rearrangement links TRBV7-2 to TRBJ2-4; 7 bases line up with TRBD1. The missing CDR3 end, 3 residues past where the read stops, is filled in from the germline J gene. Per the germline V gene, CDR1 is SGHTA and CDR2 is FQGNSA. This CDR3 region has 12 residues.

Worth noting for this clone: The read ends 3 residues before the CDR3 terminus; that terminus is restored from the germline J gene. V usage is TRBV29-1 and J usage is TRBJ1-6, with D perhaps TRBD1 (6 bases). CDR1 and CDR2 from the germline V gene are SQVTM and ANQGSEA. The CDR3 is made up of 13 amino acids. Trimming took 6 bases from V and 3 from J, leaving 9 bases between them. CDR3 amino acids: CSVRTDYNSPLHF. Partial CDR3 DNA: TGCAGCGTCCGGACAGACTATAATTCACCC. The variable domain in full, with the rest retrieved from reference TRBV29-1 and TRBJ1-6, is SAVISQKPSRDICQRGTSLTIQCQVDSQVTMMFWYRQQPGQSLTLIATANQGSEATYESGFVIDKFPISRPNLTFSTLTVSNMSPEDSSIYLCSVRTDYNSPLHFGNGTRLTVT.

A remark on this clone: Coverage ceases 3 residues before the CDR3 finishes, and the germline J gene fills in the end. The rearrangement uses TRBV19 and TRBJ2-1, with 9 positions matching TRBD2. CDR3 length: 15 residues. V gave up 4 bases and J gave up 5 bases; unmatched junction bases: 6. CDR1 is LNHDA and CDR2 is SQIVND in the germline V gene (reference sequence). The CDR3 spells CASSTRTSANNEQFF. Incomplete CDR3 DNA: TGTGCCAGTAGTACTAGGACTAGCGCTAACAATGAG.

Regarding this clone: Read sequence stops 3 residues before the CDR3 end, and the germline J gene provides the missing end. The chain joins TRBV13 to TRBJ2-7, with a possible D match to TRBD2 (6 bases). CDR3 size: 12 residues. Germline loops: CDR1 PRHDT, CDR2 FYEKMQ (reference sequence). Trimming took 8 bases from V and 1 from J, leaving 9 bases between them. The sequenced part of the CDR3 DNA is TGTGCCAGCCGAGGAGGGTCCTACGAG. Translated: CASRGGSYE. The entire CDR3 protein reads CASRGGSYEQYF.